Listed below are T cell receptor beta chains from one sample, sequenced in a study of T cells after posttransplantation cyclophosphamide. TCRdb keeps only in-frame clones here, not all; method: immunoSEQ multiplex PCR. The table lists around 28,000 clones, no singletons, with 2.5% to 3% in the top ten. The sample taken for sequencing was PBMCs. Receptors were obtained from a woman aged 55-69 years in good health, CMV-negative, and a related stem cell transplant donor. Both conserved end residues are part of each CDR3. A D gene is named only where the DNA matches it firmly. Clone size is not always given. Where it is, it says once, few, many or a class for expanded clones.

J gene: TRBJ1-2
clone size: many
V gene: TRBV18
D gene: .
CDR3 DNA: TGTGCCAGCTCACCCGACAGATTAGCTAACTATGGCTACACCTTC
CDR3 protein: CASSPDRLANYGYTF

J gene: TRBJ2-2
clone size: many
V gene: TRBV7-3
D gene: TRBD2
CDR3 DNA: TGTGCCAGCAGCGTATCGGGACTAGCGGGTGAGGCCGGGGAGCTGTTTTTT
CDR3 protein: CASSVSGLAGEAGELFF

J gene: TRBJ2-5
clone size: .
V gene: TRBV9
D gene: .
CDR3 DNA: TGTGCCAGCACCGTTTCCCCGGGGATCCAAGAGACCCAGTACTTC
CDR3 protein: CASTVSPGIQETQYF

J gene: TRBJ2-7
clone size: many
V gene: TRBV27
D gene: .
CDR3 DNA: TGTGCCAGCAGTTTACGTCAGGGTAACGAGCAGTACTTC
CDR3 protein: CASSLRQGNEQYF

J gene: TRBJ1-3
clone size: many
V gene: TRBV29-1
D gene: .
CDR3 DNA: TGCAGCGTTGAATACGCAGGTCGAAAGGGCGACACCATATATTTT
CDR3 protein: CSVEYAGRKGDTIYF

J gene: TRBJ2-3
clone size: few
V gene: TRBV7-3
D gene: .
CDR3 DNA: TGTGCCAGCAGCTTGGGGTCGGGGGATACGCAGTATTTT
CDR3 protein: CASSLGSGDTQYF

J gene: TRBJ1-1
clone size: many
V gene: TRBV7-9
D gene: TRBD1
CDR3 DNA: TGTGCCAGCAGCTACTCACCCGACAGGGCGAACACTGAAGCTTTCTTT
CDR3 protein: CASSYSPDRANTEAFF

J gene: TRBJ2-3
clone size: few
V gene: TRBV6-2/TRBV6-3
D gene: .
CDR3 DNA: TGTGCCAGCAGTGGACAGACTTACACAGATACGCAGTATTTT
CDR3 protein: CASSGQTYTDTQYF

J gene: TRBJ2-7
clone size: few
V gene: TRBV10-2
D gene: TRBD2
CDR3 DNA: TGCGCCTCCGCCGAAGGAGCGGGAGGGCCCTACGAGCAGTACTTC
CDR3 protein: CASAEGAGGPYEQYF

J gene: TRBJ1-4
clone size: many
V gene: TRBV5-1
D gene: TRBD1
CDR3 DNA: TGCGCCAGCAGCTTGGAGGGGACAGGGGTTGAAAAACTGTTTTTT
CDR3 protein: CASSLEGTGVEKLFF

J gene: TRBJ1-3
clone size: many
V gene: TRBV28
D gene: .
CDR3 DNA: TGTGCCAGCAGCCCCGGGGGGATCGGCACCATATATTTT
CDR3 protein: CASSPGGIGTIYF

J gene: TRBJ1-2
clone size: many
V gene: TRBV7-2
D gene: .
CDR3 DNA: TGTGCCAGCAGCTTAGCCGGGACTCAACGGGGCTATGGCTACACCTTC
CDR3 protein: CASSLAGTQRGYGYTF

J gene: TRBJ2-6
clone size: many
V gene: TRBV7-9
D gene: .
CDR3 DNA: TGTGCCAGCAGCCGGGGGTTAGGGAGCTCTGGGGCCAACGTCCTGACTTTC
CDR3 protein: CASSRGLGSSGANVLTF

J gene: TRBJ1-4
clone size: many
V gene: TRBV7-9
D gene: .
CDR3 DNA: TGTGCCAGCAACCTGCGAGTAACTAATGAAAAACTGTTTTTT
CDR3 protein: CASNLRVTNEKLFF

J gene: TRBJ2-7
clone size: many
V gene: TRBV12-3/TRBV12-4
D gene: TRBD1
CDR3 DNA: TGTGCCAGCAGTCCCGGACAGGGGGGACCTAGCGAGCAGTACTTC
CDR3 protein: CASSPGQGGPSEQYF

J gene: TRBJ2-7
clone size: many
V gene: TRBV27
D gene: .
CDR3 DNA: TGTGCCAGCAGTTTAGGCCAGACCTACGAGCAGTACTTC
CDR3 protein: CASSLGQTYEQYF

J gene: TRBJ1-6
clone size: few
V gene: TRBV9
D gene: TRBD1
CDR3 DNA: TGTGCCAGCAGCAGGACAGGGTCTTATAATTCACCCCTCCACTTT
CDR3 protein: CASSRTGSYNSPLHF

J gene: TRBJ2-1
clone size: many
V gene: TRBV7-2
D gene: .
CDR3 DNA: TGTGCCAGCAGCCTAAAAACCACTAATGAGCAGTTCTTC
CDR3 protein: CASSLKTTNEQFF

J gene: TRBJ2-3
clone size: many
V gene: TRBV6-2/TRBV6-3
D gene: TRBD2
CDR3 DNA: TGTGCCAGCAGTTCGAAGCGGGGTACCACAGATACGCAGTATTTT
CDR3 protein: CASSSKRGTTDTQYF

J gene: TRBJ1-1
clone size: many
V gene: TRBV2
D gene: .
CDR3 DNA: TGTGCCAGCAAGCTTCAAAACACTGAAGCTTTCTTT
CDR3 protein: CASKLQNTEAFF

J gene: TRBJ2-3
clone size: .
V gene: TRBV24-1
D gene: TRBD2
CDR3 DNA: TGTGCCACCAGTGATCCCCCGGGACTAGCGGGGCCGGATACGCAGTATTTT
CDR3 protein: CATSDPPGLAGPDTQYF

J gene: TRBJ1-2
clone size: many
V gene: TRBV30
D gene: TRBD1
CDR3 DNA: TGTGCCTGGAGCAGGGGGCGCGACTATGGCTACACCTTC
CDR3 protein: CAWSRGRDYGYTF

J gene: TRBJ2-7
clone size: many
V gene: TRBV6-1
D gene: .
CDR3 DNA: TGTGCCAGCAGTGAAGCTAACAGGCACGAGCAGTACTTC
CDR3 protein: CASSEANRHEQYF

J gene: TRBJ2-7
clone size: many
V gene: TRBV2
D gene: .
CDR3 DNA: TGTGCCAGCAGTGAATCCCAGGGAGGCCCAAGATCCTACGAGCAGTACTTC
CDR3 protein: CASSESQGGPRSYEQYF

J gene: TRBJ2-5
clone size: many
V gene: TRBV6-6
D gene: .
CDR3 DNA: TGTGCCAGCAGCCCCCCAGGGAGAGAGACCCAGTACTTC
CDR3 protein: CASSPPGRETQYF

J gene: TRBJ2-3
clone size: few
V gene: TRBV30
D gene: TRBD2
CDR3 DNA: TGTGCCTGGAGGCGGACTAGCGGAGGCCCAGATACGCAGTATTTT
CDR3 protein: CAWRRTSGGPDTQYF

J gene: TRBJ1-5
clone size: many
V gene: TRBV18
D gene: .
CDR3 DNA: TGTGCCAGCTCACCAAACAGTCATAGCAATCAGCCCCAGCATTTT
CDR3 protein: CASSPNSHSNQPQHF

J gene: TRBJ1-1
clone size: many
V gene: TRBV19
D gene: .
CDR3 DNA: TGTGCCAGTAGGCCTACAGGGCGGGGGAAAGCTTTCTTT
CDR3 protein: CASRPTGRGKAFF

J gene: TRBJ2-2
clone size: many
V gene: TRBV7-7
D gene: TRBD1
CDR3 DNA: TGTGCTAGCAGCTTAGGGACAGGGTGGAGCACCGGGGAGCTGTTTTTT
CDR3 protein: CASSLGTGWSTGELFF

J gene: TRBJ2-3
clone size: many
V gene: TRBV7-3
D gene: TRBD2
CDR3 DNA: TGTGCCAGCAGCTCTCCCGGACTAGCGGGCACAGATACGCAGTATTTT
CDR3 protein: CASSSPGLAGTDTQYF

J gene: TRBJ1-1
clone size: many
V gene: TRBV5-1
D gene: TRBD1
CDR3 DNA: TGCGCCAGCAGCTACGGACAGGGGAACACTGAAGCTTTCTTT
CDR3 protein: CASSYGQGNTEAFF

J gene: TRBJ2-1
clone size: many
V gene: TRBV6-5
D gene: TRBD2
CDR3 DNA: TGTGCCAGCAGGGGGGGGGTAGCGGGAGAACTTGAGCAGTTCTTC
CDR3 protein: CASRGGVAGELEQFF

J gene: TRBJ1-2
clone size: many
V gene: TRBV4-3
D gene: .
CDR3 DNA: TGCGCCAGCAGCCATCCTTCCCTCTATGGCTACACCTTC
CDR3 protein: CASSHPSLYGYTF

J gene: TRBJ2-5
clone size: many
V gene: TRBV4-3
D gene: .
CDR3 DNA: TGCGCCAGCAGCCAAGGGGCAGGGGCGGGAGAGACCCAGTACTTC
CDR3 protein: CASSQGAGAGETQYF

J gene: TRBJ2-1
clone size: few
V gene: TRBV29-1
D gene: .
CDR3 DNA: TGCAGCGTTTTCGGACAGGAGGGTTCCTACAATGAGCAGTTCTTC
CDR3 protein: CSVFGQEGSYNEQFF

J gene: TRBJ1-6
clone size: many
V gene: TRBV6-5
D gene: .
CDR3 DNA: TGTGCCAGCAGTTACCGGGACACCATCGCACCCCTCCACTTT
CDR3 protein: CASSYRDTIAPLHF

J gene: TRBJ1-2
clone size: few
V gene: TRBV7-8
D gene: .
CDR3 DNA: TGTGCCAGCAGCTTAGTGGGCAGGGAGGCCTATGGCTACACCTTC
CDR3 protein: CASSLVGREAYGYTF

J gene: TRBJ1-5
clone size: many
V gene: TRBV27
D gene: TRBD1
CDR3 DNA: TGTGCCAGCAGTTTAGGGACAGGGACGGGCAATCAGCCCCAGCATTTT
CDR3 protein: CASSLGTGTGNQPQHF

J gene: TRBJ2-2
clone size: many
V gene: TRBV7-6
D gene: .
CDR3 DNA: TGTGCCAGCAGCTTATCGATAGCTACCGGGGAGCTGTTTTTT
CDR3 protein: CASSLSIATGELFF

J gene: TRBJ2-7
clone size: many
V gene: TRBV4-3
D gene: .
CDR3 DNA: TGCGCCAGCAGCCGGGAGGATGGGGGGGCGTACGAGCAGTACTTC
CDR3 protein: CASSREDGGAYEQYF